One sample yielded the 27 T cell receptor beta chains listed below, sequenced in a study of T cells in Graves' hyperthyroidism and ophthalmopathy. TCR beta CDR3 region amplification was performed from RNA transcripts. The TCR CDR3 was amplified in a first-round RT-PCR using the HTBI primer set. TCRdb ran MiXCR on the multiplex PCR reads and lists one entry per CDR3 protein. Among roughly 240,000 distinct CDR3 sequences listed, roughly 17% were seen once. The source material was blood. These receptors originate from a woman under 30 with Graves' ophthalmopathy.

V gene TRBV19 combines with J gene TRBJ2-1, with D possibly being TRBD2 (6 bases). V was cut by 3 bases and J by 4 bases, with 7 bases left in between. The germline V gene encodes CDR1 LNHDA and CDR2 SQIVND (reference sequence). The CDR3 has 13 amino acids. The CDR3 region is CASSIGGYNEQFF. Here the CDR3 DNA reads TGTGCCAGTAGTATCGGAGGGTACAATGAGCAGTTCTTC.

At least ten counts were recorded for this clonotype. The chain links TRBV7-6 to TRBJ2-2; weak D call: TRBD2 (6 bases). Trimming shortened V by 8 bases and J by 7 bases, and 17 bases separated the two germline ends. Germline assignment: CDR1 SGHVS and CDR2 FNYEAQ. The CDR3 runs 14 residues. DNA of the CDR3: TGTGCCAGCTCCCGGCAGGAGGGTTACGGGGAGCTGTTTTTT. The encoded protein is CASSRQEGYGELFF.

The rearrangement links TRBV6-2 or TRBV6-3 to TRBJ2-1, with 8 bases lining up with TRBD2. CDR3 length equals 16 residues. J lost 12 bases, V lost 5 bases, and 18 bases had no gene match. Germline V CDR1 and CDR2: MNHEY, SVGEGT. CDR3 nucleotide sequence: TGTGCCAGCAGTCCCGCGCCGGCTAGCGGGTTCCATGGGCAGTTCTTC. It translates to CASSPAPASGFHGQFF.

This clonotype was picked up many times. The rearrangement joins TRBV28 to TRBJ2-7; 10 positions agree with TRBD1. There are 16 residues in the CDR3. V lost 4 bases to trimming and J lost 5 bases; unmatched junction nucleotides: 11. CDR1 is MDHEN, CDR2 SYDVKM, per germline. Here the CDR3 DNA reads TGTGCCAGCAGTTCCGTGTCGACAGGGGGCAAAAACGAGCAGTACTTC. It yields the protein CASSSVSTGGKNEQYF.

This clonotype showed up just a few times. V is TRBV9 and J is TRBJ2-3; TRBD1 matches at 12 bases. The germline gives CDR1 SGDLS, CDR2 YYNGEE. The length of the CDR3 is 16 residues. J lost 4 bases, V lost 0 bases, and 3 bases had no gene match. The CDR3, as DNA: TGTGCCAGCAGCGTAGTGGGACAGGGGGCAGCAGATACGCAGTATTTT. This codes for CASSVVGQGAADTQYF. The variable domain in full, with the rest retrieved from reference TRBV9 and TRBJ2-3, is DSGVTQTPKHLITATGQRVTLRCSPRSGDLSVYWYQQSLDQGLQFLIQYYNGEERAKGNILERFSAQQFPDLHSELNLSSLELGDSALYFCASSVVGQGAADTQYFGPGTRLTVL.

The rearrangement uses TRBV4-3 and TRBJ2-2; TRBD1 matches 10 bases. With V trimmed by 2 bases and J by 5 bases, 8 bases remained unmatched. Germline CDR1 LGHNA, CDR2 YSLEER. CDR3 size: 17 residues. CDR3 sequence: CASSQRPGQGSTGELFF. In DNA form, the CDR3 reads TGCGCCAGCAGCCAACGTCCGGGACAGGGGAGTACCGGGGAGCTGTTTTTT.

This clonotype was observed at least ten times. The junction departs from the called germline gene at one end, perhaps through a read error. V is TRBV28 and J is TRBJ2-3; D remains ambiguous. This CDR3 contains 12 residues. CDR1 MDHEN and CDR2 SYDVKM come from the germline V gene. The CDR3 DNA is TGTGCCGGCAGCGTAGGCACAGATACGCAGTATTTT. This translates into CAGSVGTDTQYF.

V gene TRBV18 combines with J gene TRBJ2-5; perhaps TRBD2 as D (5 bases). V lost 2 bases and J 6 bases, leaving 7 bases between the germline ends. The CDR3 loop spans 12 amino acids. Germline CDR1 KGHSH, CDR2 LQKENI. Here the CDR3 DNA reads TGTGCCAGCTCACCAGACGGGAAGACCCAGTACTTC. Protein: CASSPDGKTQYF. Full variable domain (remainder filled in from reference TRBV18 and TRBJ2-5): NAGVMQNPRHLVRRRGQEARLRCSPMKGHSHVYWYRQLPEEGLKFMVYLQKENIIDESGMPKERFSAEFPKEGPSILRIQQVVRGDSAAYFCASSPDGKTQYFGPGTRLLVL.

This clonotype was counted ten times or more. The chain couples TRBV7-9 to TRBJ2-5; 11 nucleotides match TRBD1. Per germline, CDR1 SEHNR and CDR2 FQNEAQ (reference sequence). The CDR3 consists of 15 residues. The J segment lost 5 bases and the V segment lost 5 bases, leaving 7 bases of the junction unmatched. CDR3 bases: TGTGCCAGCAGCCCCGGGACAGGGGGAAGCGAGACCCAGTACTTC. The encoded protein is CASSPGTGGSETQYF.

This clonotype was counted many times. The chain employs TRBV12-3 or TRBV12-4 and TRBJ1-1, with 7 bases lining up with TRBD1. V trimming: 7 bases; J trimming: 1 base; junction bases outside the gene matches: 6. The CDR3 covers 14 residues. The CDR3 nucleotides read TGTGCCAGCACCCTCGGACAGGAGAACACTGAAGCTTTCTTT. This sequence encodes CASTLGQENTEAFF.

This clonotype was recorded many times. The genes are TRBV10-2 and TRBJ2-1, with TRBD2 matching 11 bases. Unmatched junction bases numbered 6, after V lost 2 bases and J lost 15 bases. CDR1 is WSHSY and CDR2 is SAAADI in the germline V gene. This CDR3 comprises 13 residues. The CDR3 region has the DNA TGCGCCAGCAGTGAGGCTAGCGGGGGGATCCGGTTCTTC. As protein: CASSEASGGIRFF.

This clonotype was seen at least ten times. The V gene is TRBV29-1, the J gene TRBJ2-5; the match to TRBD2 covers 10 bases. Looked up from germline, CDR1 is SQVTM and CDR2 is ANQGSEA. J lost 7 bases, V lost 5 bases, and 10 bases had no gene match. The CDR3 is 14 residues long. CDR3 residues: CSVLLAGNAGTQYF. The CDR3 coding sequence is TGCAGCGTTTTACTAGCGGGGAACGCAGGGACCCAGTACTTC.

This clonotype was found many times. V gene TRBV5-1 combines with J gene TRBJ1-6; 8 bases line up with TRBD1. This CDR3 contains 15 residues. V shed 4 bases, J shed 5 bases, and the junction held 5 bases outside the gene matches. Germline V gene data show CDR1 as SGHRS and CDR2 as YFSETQ. CDR3 coding DNA: TGCGCCAGCAGCCAAGGACAGGGAAATAATTCACCCCTCCACTTT. Its translation: CASSQGQGNNSPLHF.

This clonotype has a count of ten or more. This sequence joins TRBV19 and TRBJ2-1; 13 bases align to TRBD2. CDR1 and CDR2 from the germline V gene are LNHDA and SQIVND (reference sequence). J was trimmed by 1 base and V by 3 bases; bases with no gene match: 12. The CDR3 length is 20 residues. CDR3 sequence reads: CASSIYGGLAGRGSYNEQFF. The CDR3 region has the DNA TGTGCCAGTAGTATTTATGGGGGACTAGCGGGACGAGGTTCCTACAATGAGCAGTTCTTC.

The table lists this clonotype with many counts. The CDR3 spells CATSRDRGSGNTIYF. CDR3 coding DNA: TGTGCCACCAGCAGAGATAGGGGTTCTGGAAACACCATATATTTT. The chain recombines TRBV15 with TRBJ1-3; D possibly corresponds to TRBD1 (5 bases). V was trimmed by 0 bases and J by 1 base, leaving 7 bases between them. CDR1 and CDR2 (germline): LNHNV, YYDKDF (reference sequence). CDR3 length: 15 residues.

Many counts were recorded for this clonotype. The CDR3 loop reads CASSWTGGDGYTF. The CDR3 DNA reads TGTGCCAGCAGCTGGACAGGGGGCGATGGCTACACCTTC. The rearrangement joins TRBV12-3 or TRBV12-4 to TRBJ1-2, with 11 bases aligning to TRBD1. The length of the CDR3 is 13 residues. The V gene end was trimmed by 6 bases and the J gene end by 6 bases; junction bases not matched to a gene: 3.

This clonotype was recorded many times. The chain has TRBV10-3 and TRBJ2-7; D perhaps matches TRBD2 (5 bases). Germline-derived CDR1 and CDR2 are ENHRY and SYGVKD. V dropped 0 bases and J dropped 0 bases, with 9 bases sitting between them. The CDR3 has 15 amino acids. Written as DNA, the CDR3 is TGTGCCATCAGTGAGTCTCCCGGGAACTCCTACGAGCAGTACTTC. This gives the protein CAISESPGNSYEQYF.

This sequence joins TRBV25-1 and TRBJ1-6; TRBD1 might be the D (5 bases). The CDR3 has 13 amino acids. Germline V gives CDR1 MGHDK, CDR2 SYGVNS. The V end lost 5 bases, the J end lost 7 bases, and 9 bases lay between the germline ends. The CDR3 region is CASSPTENSPLHF. CDR3 bases: TGTGCCAGCAGTCCGACAGAAAATTCACCCCTCCACTTT.

The CDR3 loop is CASSPRRTGGARYEQYF. Written as DNA, the CDR3 is TGTGCCAGCAGCCCTAGGCGGACTGGCGGGGCCCGTTACGAGCAGTACTTC. The chain joins TRBV7-9 to TRBJ2-7; D perhaps matches TRBD2 (6 bases). CDR1 is SEHNR and CDR2 is FQNEAQ in the germline V gene (reference sequence). The germline V and J ends were trimmed by 5 bases and 4 bases, with 24 bases remaining between them. The length of the CDR3 is 17 residues. The variable domain in full, with the rest retrieved from reference TRBV7-9 and TRBJ2-7, is DTGVSQNPRHKITKRGQNVTFRCDPISEHNRLYWYRQTLGQGPEFLTYFQNEAQLEKSRLLSDRFSAERPKGSFSTLEIQRTEQGDSAMYLCASSPRRTGGARYEQYFGPGTRLTVT.

There are many counts of this clonotype. The J gene is TRBJ1-1, the V gene TRBV20-1; maybe TRBD1 (5 bases). The V end was cut by 0 bases, the J end by 5 bases, with 13 bases between. The CDR3 contains 14 residues. CDR1 DFQATT and CDR2 SNEGSKA come from the germline V gene (reference sequence). The CDR3 loop reads CSARDKWQGTEAFF. In DNA form, the CDR3 reads TGCAGTGCTAGAGATAAGTGGCAGGGAACTGAAGCTTTCTTT.

The chain links TRBV27 to TRBJ2-1; 11 bases fit TRBD2. Germline assignment: CDR1 MNHEY and CDR2 SMNVEV (reference sequence). The CDR3 is 14 residues long. V dropped 9 bases and J dropped 5; count of bases not matched to a gene: 6. The chain's CDR3 is CASKEGLADNEQFF. The CDR3 nucleotides read TGTGCCAGTAAGGAGGGACTAGCGGACAATGAGCAGTTCTTC.

This clonotype was recorded many times. V usage is TRBV7-8 and J usage is TRBJ2-3, with D maybe TRBD1 (5 bases). The germline V gene has CDR1 SGHVS and CDR2 FQNEAQ. The CDR3 is 16 residues long. Trimming left V 7 bases short and J 0 bases short, with 17 bases between. CDR3 coding DNA: TGTGCCAGCACCCCTTGGGGCGGCAGCAGCACAGATACGCAGTATTTT. Protein sequence: CASTPWGGSSTDTQYF.

This clonotype was recorded at least ten times. V is TRBV28 and J is TRBJ2-2; 8 positions match TRBD1. V lost 10 bases to trimming and J lost 5 bases; unmatched junction nucleotides: 6. This CDR3 region has 13 residues. CDR1 and CDR2 (germline): MDHEN, SYDVKM. CDR3 nucleotide sequence: TGTGCCAACGAGACAGGGGTGACCGGGGAGCTGTTTTTT. This translates into CANETGVTGELFF.

This clonotype was found many times. V and J are TRBV14 and TRBJ2-5; D uncertain. The CDR3 covers 14 residues. The V end was cut by 0 bases, the J end by 5 bases, with 10 bases between. Per germline, CDR1 SGHDN and CDR2 FVKESK. The CDR3 sequence: CASSQDLMRETQYF. DNA of the CDR3: TGTGCCAGCAGCCAAGATCTAATGAGGGAGACCCAGTACTTC.

This clonotype was counted ten times or more. V gene TRBV15 combines with J gene TRBJ2-2, with 9 bases that match TRBD1. The V and J ends lost 0 bases and 2 bases, in that order; junction bases with no gene match: 7. Looked up from germline, CDR1 is LNHNV and CDR2 is YYDKDF (reference sequence). The CDR3 has 18 amino acids. The chain's CDR3 is CATSRDRGQGLNTGELFF. The CDR3 DNA sequence: TGTGCCACCAGCAGAGATAGGGGACAGGGCCTTAACACCGGGGAGCTGTTTTTT.

At least ten counts were recorded for this clonotype. The V gene is TRBV3-1, the J gene TRBJ2-5; 12 bases align to TRBD1. There are 16 residues in the CDR3. The junction had 7 bases not matched to a gene; V was cut back by 3 bases and J by 5 bases. Germline values: CDR1 LGHDT, CDR2 YNNKEL (reference sequence). Here the CDR3 DNA reads TGTGCCAGCAGCCAGAAGGGACAGGGGGCTAGGGAGACCCAGTACTTC. Protein: CASSQKGQGARETQYF.

The genes are TRBV18 and TRBJ2-3; TRBD2 matches 13 bases. The CDR3 covers 16 residues. J gave up 2 bases and V 4 bases, and 3 bases lay outside the gene matches. Looked up from germline, CDR1 is KGHSH and CDR2 is LQKENI. The CDR3 region has the DNA TGTGCCAGCTCACGCGGGACTAGCGGGACCACAGATACGCAGTATTTT. Its translation is CASSRGTSGTTDTQYF.